This T cell receptor (beta chain) was identified in a study of neurological immune-mediated disorders (dated by TCRdb to between 2018 and 2021). About the investigation overall: Among the approximately 35 multiple sclerosis patients, relapsing-remitting MS accounted for some 30 and secondary progressive MS accounted for 3. The study compared peripheral blood TCR-beta repertoires of HTLV-I-associated myelopathy (HAM/TSP) patients, multiple sclerosis patients and healthy controls using UMI-based sequencing. The approximately 110 TCR-beta libraries included longitudinal samples, technical triplicates and paired sorted CD4+ and CD8+ T-cell subsets alongside PBMC samples. The cohort included some 70 subjects: approximately 15 with HAM/TSP, about 34 with multiple sclerosis, and about 20 healthy controls.

This clonotype was picked up many times. The antigen it binds to is not known. No clone much larger than this one lies a single base away; base qualities are absent. The CDR3 holds 15 amino acids from the cysteine to the phenylalanine. This entry keeps only the CDR3 DNA: 45 bases, framed from base 1. The germline V gene encodes CDR1 SEHNR and CDR2 FQNEAQ (reference sequence). V is cut by 5 bases and J by 8 bases, and the space between the germline ends is 20 bases. For unsorted PBMC libraries, 2 million PBMCs were used after storage in RNAlater at -80 degrees C until RNA extraction. The multiple sclerosis patients were enrolled in a US clinical protocol that used magnetic resonance imaging to evaluate disease progression. Peripheral blood was subjected to Ficoll-Hypaque density gradient centrifugation to isolate PBMCs, which were then cryopreserved in liquid nitrogen. cDNA was synthesized by template-switch 5'RACE using a primer carrying a 10-nucleotide random unique molecular identifier by which each TCR transcript was tagged. Every sequencing run covered 15-18 subjects and yielded more than 170 million TCR-beta sequences. Total RNA was extracted with the RNeasy kit. The KAPA Real-time Library Amplification kit was used to amplify TCR-beta VDJ regions with primers targeting the TCR constant region and the 5'RACE anchor. Sample indexes and Illumina adaptors were added in a first PCR, after which library yield was increased in a second PCR. After Ampure bead purification, the roughly 650 bp TCR product was size-selected on a 2% E-gel SizeSelection system. Before pooling, library quality was checked on a Bioanalyzer, concentration was measured with Qubit, and libraries were quantified with the Kapa Library Quantification kit. An Illumina HiSeq 2500 was used to sequence the libraries paired-end at 2 x 150 bp. To increase sequence diversity, roughly 24-32% phiX was spiked into each library pool. The authors' analysis ran thus. Quality-filtered reads were processed with the UMI-based MiGEC pipeline, which removed over 80% of raw TCR sequences during error correction. IMGT germline references were used for alignment of VDJ genes, and clonotypes were defined by a unique CDR3 amino acid sequence together with V-J genes. Clonal expansion, Shannon diversity, and CDR3 relatedness (CalcPairwiseDistances, ClusterSamples) were evaluated with VDJtools, and phylogenetic trees were built with CLCbio workbench. Clones with at least 8 unique UMIs were defined as expanded, with this threshold being based on coefficient-of-variation modelling across technical triplicates. The raw public reads went through TCRdb reprocessing: fastp at Q25, MiXCR clone calling, in-frame beta chains kept. Merged by CDR3 protein, the rows form single entries marked with the most common genes and DNA. The V and J calls here are based on TCRdb, not the publication. This sample has over 50,000 distinct CDR3 sequences in its table, and 3% to 3.5% of those were observed once. The top ten constitute about 6% of the sample.

General findings and caveats noted by the study authors: TCR clonal expansion was highest in HAM/TSP patients and lowest in MS patients, with MS patients falling below even healthy controls. In phylogenetic analysis, the repertoires of 18 of 34 MS patients grouped into a cluster of related CDR3 sequences, which suggests a possible signature at the repertoire level. The MS cluster was not associated with any clinical or MRI features, and the authors stated that larger cohorts are needed. No identical CDR3 amino acid sequences were found to be shared among expanded clones across subjects, suggesting that TCR-beta repertoires were private in all groups.

The rearrangement combines TRBV7-9 with TRBJ2-3; the D gene could be either TRBD1 or TRBD2, each agreeing at 5 bases. This TCR derives from a man aged 40-55 years with multiple sclerosis. Sequencing was done on a sample of PBMCs. The DNA sequence reads TGTGCCAGCAGCCCCCGGTGGGGGTCGAGTTTTACGCAGTATTTT. Its translation reads: CASSPRWGSSFTQYF.